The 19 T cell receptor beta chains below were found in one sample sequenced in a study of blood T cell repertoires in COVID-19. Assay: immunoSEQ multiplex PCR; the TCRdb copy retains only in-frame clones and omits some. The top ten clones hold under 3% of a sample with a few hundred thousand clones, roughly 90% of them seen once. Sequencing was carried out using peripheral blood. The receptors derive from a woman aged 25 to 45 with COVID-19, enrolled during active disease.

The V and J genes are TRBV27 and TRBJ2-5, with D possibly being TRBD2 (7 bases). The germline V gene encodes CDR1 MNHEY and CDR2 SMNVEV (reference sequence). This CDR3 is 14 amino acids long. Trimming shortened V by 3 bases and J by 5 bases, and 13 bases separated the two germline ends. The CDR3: CASSFGGGDETQYF. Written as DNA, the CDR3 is TGTGCCAGCAGTTTTGGGGGGGGCGACGAGACCCAGTACTTC.

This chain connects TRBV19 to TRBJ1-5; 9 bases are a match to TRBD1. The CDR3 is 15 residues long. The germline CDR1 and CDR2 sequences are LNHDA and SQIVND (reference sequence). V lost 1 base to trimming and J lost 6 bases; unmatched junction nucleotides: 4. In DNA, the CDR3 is TGTGCCAGTAGTATAGCGGACAGGGGAACTCAGCCCCAGCATTTT. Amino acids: CASSIADRGTQPQHF.

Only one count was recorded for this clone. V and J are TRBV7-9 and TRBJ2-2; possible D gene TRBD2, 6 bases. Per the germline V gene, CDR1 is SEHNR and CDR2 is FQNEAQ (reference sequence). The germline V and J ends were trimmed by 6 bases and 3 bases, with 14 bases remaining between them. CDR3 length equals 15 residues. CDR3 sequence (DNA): TGTGCCAGCAGGCTGGACGGGAGTGACACCGGGGAGCTGTTTTTT. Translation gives CASRLDGSDTGELFF.

The CDR3 DNA follows: TGTGCCTGGAACGAGGGGGCCGGGGACTACGAGCAGTACTTC. It encodes CAWNEGAGDYEQYF. The chain recombines TRBV30 with TRBJ2-7, with TRBD1 matching over 7 bases. The CDR3 spans 14 residues. The V and J ends lost 4 bases and 3 bases, in that order; junction bases with no gene match: 9. CDR1 and CDR2 from the germline V gene are GTSNPN and SVGIG (reference sequence). Variable domain in full (rest from reference TRBV30 and TRBJ2-7): SQTIHQWPATLVQPVGSPLSLECTVEGTSNPNLYWYRQAAGRGLQLLFYSVGIGQISSEVPQNLSASRPQDRQFILSSKKLLLSDSGFYLCAWNEGAGDYEQYFGPGTRLTVT.

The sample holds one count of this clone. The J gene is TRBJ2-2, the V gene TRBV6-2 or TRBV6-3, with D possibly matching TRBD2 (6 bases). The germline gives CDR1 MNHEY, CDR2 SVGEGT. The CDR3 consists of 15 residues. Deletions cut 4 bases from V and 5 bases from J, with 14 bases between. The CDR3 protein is CASSSDTAGTGELFF. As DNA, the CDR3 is TGTGCCAGCAGTTCTGACACCGCGGGGACCGGGGAGCTGTTTTTT.

CDR3 DNA: TGTGCCAGCAGCTTACCGGTCTCTGGAAACACCATATATTTT. Translating it yields CASSLPVSGNTIYF. The V and J genes are TRBV11-2 and TRBJ1-3; unclear D gene. V was cut by 2 bases and J by 0 bases, with 5 bases left in between. The V gene's germline CDR1 is SGHAT and CDR2 FQNNGV. The CDR3 runs to 14 residues.

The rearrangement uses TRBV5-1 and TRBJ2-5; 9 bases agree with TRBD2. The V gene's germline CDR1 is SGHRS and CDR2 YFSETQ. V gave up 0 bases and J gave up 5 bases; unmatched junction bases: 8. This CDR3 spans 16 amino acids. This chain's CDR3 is CASSLGDSGRLETQYF. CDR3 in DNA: TGCGCCAGCAGCTTGGGTGATAGCGGGAGACTCGAGACCCAGTACTTC.

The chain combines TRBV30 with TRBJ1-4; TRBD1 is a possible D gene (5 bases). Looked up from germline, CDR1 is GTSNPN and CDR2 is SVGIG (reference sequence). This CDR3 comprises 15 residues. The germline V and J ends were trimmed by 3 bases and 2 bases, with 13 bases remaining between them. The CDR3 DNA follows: TGTGCCTGGAGCCTCCCGACAGTTACTAATGAAAAACTGTTTTTT. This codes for CAWSLPTVTNEKLFF.

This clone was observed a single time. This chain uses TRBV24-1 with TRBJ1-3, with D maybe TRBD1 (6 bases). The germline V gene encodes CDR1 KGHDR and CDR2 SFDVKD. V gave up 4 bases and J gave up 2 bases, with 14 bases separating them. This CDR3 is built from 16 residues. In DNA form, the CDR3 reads TGTGCCACCAGTGACCCTGGGACAATCCCTGGAAACACCATATATTTT. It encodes CATSDPGTIPGNTIYF.

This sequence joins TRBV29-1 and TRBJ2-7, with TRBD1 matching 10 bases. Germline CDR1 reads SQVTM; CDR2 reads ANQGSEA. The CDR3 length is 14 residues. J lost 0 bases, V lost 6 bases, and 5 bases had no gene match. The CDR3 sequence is CSVTGQGGSYEQYF. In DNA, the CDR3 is TGCAGCGTCACCGGACAGGGGGGCTCCTACGAGCAGTACTTC.

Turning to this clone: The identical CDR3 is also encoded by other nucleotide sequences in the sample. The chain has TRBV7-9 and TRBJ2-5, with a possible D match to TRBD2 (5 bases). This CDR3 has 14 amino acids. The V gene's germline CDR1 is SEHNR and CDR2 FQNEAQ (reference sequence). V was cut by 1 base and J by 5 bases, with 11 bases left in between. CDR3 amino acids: CASSLVAGGETQYF. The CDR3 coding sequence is TGTGCCAGCAGCTTAGTCGCAGGCGGGGAGACCCAGTACTTC.

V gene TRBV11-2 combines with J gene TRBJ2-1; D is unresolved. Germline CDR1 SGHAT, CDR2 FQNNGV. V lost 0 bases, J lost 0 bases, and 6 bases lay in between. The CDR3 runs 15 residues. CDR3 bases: TGTGCCAGCAGCTTAGACCCTAACTCCTACAATGAGCAGTTCTTC. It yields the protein CASSLDPNSYNEQFF.

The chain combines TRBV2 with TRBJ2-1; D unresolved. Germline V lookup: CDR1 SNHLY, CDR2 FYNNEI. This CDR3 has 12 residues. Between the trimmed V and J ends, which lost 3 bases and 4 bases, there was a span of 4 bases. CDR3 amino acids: CASSDGYNEQFF. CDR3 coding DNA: TGTGCCAGCAGTGACGGTTACAATGAGCAGTTCTTC.

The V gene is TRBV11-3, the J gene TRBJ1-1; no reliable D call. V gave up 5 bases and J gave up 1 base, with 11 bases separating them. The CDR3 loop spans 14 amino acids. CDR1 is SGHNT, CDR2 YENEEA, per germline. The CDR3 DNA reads TGTGCCAGCAGCCCCGGGTCGGAGAACACTGAAGCTTTCTTT. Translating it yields CASSPGSENTEAFF.

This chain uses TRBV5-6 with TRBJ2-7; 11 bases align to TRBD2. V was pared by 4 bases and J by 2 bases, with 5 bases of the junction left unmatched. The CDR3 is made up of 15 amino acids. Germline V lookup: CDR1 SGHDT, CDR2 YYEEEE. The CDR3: CASSVGTSGPYEQYF. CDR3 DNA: TGTGCCAGCAGCGTCGGGACTAGCGGCCCCTACGAGCAGTACTTC.

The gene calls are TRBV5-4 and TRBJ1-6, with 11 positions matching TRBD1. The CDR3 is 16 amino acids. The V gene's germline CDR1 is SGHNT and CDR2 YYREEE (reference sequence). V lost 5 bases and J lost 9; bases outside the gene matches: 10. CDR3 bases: TGTGCCAGCAGTTCGTTTCCCGGGACAGGGGGTTCACCCCTCCACTTT. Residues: CASSSFPGTGGSPLHF.

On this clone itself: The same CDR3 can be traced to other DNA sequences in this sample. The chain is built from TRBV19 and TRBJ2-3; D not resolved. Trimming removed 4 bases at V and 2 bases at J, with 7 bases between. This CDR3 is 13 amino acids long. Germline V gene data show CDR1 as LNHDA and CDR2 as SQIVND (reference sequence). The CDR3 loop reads CASSTVFTDTQYF. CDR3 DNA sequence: TGTGCCAGTAGTACCGTCTTCACAGATACGCAGTATTTT.

The CDR3 nucleotides are TGTGCCAGTAGTATAGATAGGGAGGGGACCCAGTACTTC. It codes for CASSIDREGTQYF. The chain recombines TRBV19 with TRBJ2-5, with 7 bases matching TRBD2. V shed 0 bases, J shed 7 bases, and the junction held 2 bases outside the gene matches. CDR3 length: 13 amino acids. CDR1 LNHDA and CDR2 SQIVND come from the germline V gene (reference sequence).

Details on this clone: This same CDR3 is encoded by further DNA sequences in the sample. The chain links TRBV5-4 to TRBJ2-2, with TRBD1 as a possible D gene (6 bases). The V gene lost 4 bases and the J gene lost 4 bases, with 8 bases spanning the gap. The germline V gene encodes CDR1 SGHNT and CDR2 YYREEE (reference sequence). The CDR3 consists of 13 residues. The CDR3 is CASSLGGTGELFF. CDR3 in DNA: TGTGCCAGCAGCCTAGGGGGCACCGGGGAGCTGTTTTTT.